This T cell receptor beta chain was identified in a study of CD8 T cells in Susac syndrome. TCR beta sequences were obtained from blood CD8+ and CD4+ T cells. In the case of this clonotype: The antigen remains undetermined.

Random hexamers served to reverse transcribe about 0.45 to 1 ug RNA. The method of amplification for TCR beta CDR3 was immunoSEQ multiplex PCR, covering 54 Vbeta and 13 Jbeta. MiXCR, run by TCRdb on the immunoSEQ multiplex PCR reads, gives a single entry per CDR3 protein. Here the sample spans 150,000 to 200,000 distinct CDR3 sequences, just under 95% being singletons. Points from the study as a whole: That the number of individuals in its TCR sequencing and HLA analysis was relatively small was acknowledged by the study.

The CDR3 covers 15 residues. Trimming at V came to 10 bases and at J to 4 bases, leaving 8 bases not matched to a gene. Germline values: CDR1 SNHLY, CDR2 FYNNEI. This chain links TRBV2 with TRBJ2-2; 11 bases map to TRBD2. The sample comprised CD4+ T cells from PBMCs. The TCR comes from a human donor in good health. CDR3 loop: CATTTSGSPTGELFF. The CDR3 bases are TGTGCCACCACTACTAGCGGGAGTCCCACCGGGGAGCTGTTTTTT.